Following are 13 T cell receptor beta chains from one sample sequenced in a study of chemoradiotherapy in HPV16-positive cancers. Produced via immunoSEQ multiplex PCR; TCRdb's table is partial and in-frame only. Here the sample spans over 10,000 clones, 75% to 90% being singletons. The sample in question was blood, obtained from a patient who underwent chemoradiotherapy. Source of these receptors: a human donor with HPV-associated anogenital cancer.

The chain links TRBV19 to TRBJ2-1, with 13 bases identical to TRBD2. The junction had 9 bases not matched to a gene; V was cut back by 6 bases and J by 7 bases. The CDR3 is 16 residues long. Looked up from germline, CDR1 is LNHDA and CDR2 is SQIVND (reference sequence). The CDR3 region is CASRITGLAGSNEQFF. The DNA of the CDR3 is TGTGCCAGTAGGATCACGGGACTAGCGGGAAGTAATGAGCAGTTCTTC.

The rearrangement uses TRBV4-3 and TRBJ1-1; D not certain. V dropped 1 base and J dropped 1 base, with 10 bases sitting between them. Germline values: CDR1 LGHNA, CDR2 YSLEER. This CDR3 is built from 15 residues. The CDR3 DNA reads as TGCGCCAGCAGCCAAGGAGTTACAGAGAACACTGAAGCTTTCTTT. Encoded protein: CASSQGVTENTEAFF.

V and J are TRBV29-1 and TRBJ2-1, with D tentatively TRBD1 (6 bases). CDR1 is SQVTM, CDR2 ANQGSEA, per germline. There are 14 residues in the CDR3. V was trimmed by 6 bases and J by 6 bases, leaving 18 bases between them. The DNA for the CDR3 is TGCAGCGTCTCTCAGGGGCCGCATTTCAATGAGCAGTTCTTC. Translating gives CSVSQGPHFNEQFF.

This sequence joins TRBV6-5 and TRBJ1-1; D call uncertain. V lost 0 bases and J lost 6, with 5 bases in between. The length of the CDR3 is 12 residues. CDR1 MNHEY and CDR2 SVGAGI come from the germline V gene. The CDR3 here is CASSYSGSEAFF. CDR3 nucleotide sequence: TGTGCCAGCAGTTACTCGGGGTCTGAAGCTTTCTTT.

J is TRBJ2-6 and V is TRBV2; possible D gene TRBD2, 5 bases. Germline V gives CDR1 SNHLY, CDR2 FYNNEI. CDR3 length: 16 amino acids. Trimming removed 2 bases from V and 1 base from J, with 9 bases in between. CDR3 sequence (DNA): TGTGCCAGCAGTGAAAGGGAGAAGTCTGGGGCCAACGTCCTGACTTTC. It is translated as CASSEREKSGANVLTF.

Here the CDR3 reads CASRVSHSTDTQYF. The CDR3 nucleotides are TGTGCCAGCAGGGTTTCCCATAGCACAGATACGCAGTATTTT. J is TRBJ2-3 and V is TRBV7-2; no clear D gene. The germline gives CDR1 SGHTA, CDR2 FQGNSA. The CDR3 totals 14 residues. Trimming took off 6 bases at V and 0 bases at J, with 10 bases between the two ends.

The chain carries TRBV11-2 and TRBJ2-5, with D perhaps TRBD1 (6 bases). CDR3 length: 14 amino acids. Trimming left V 5 bases short and J 2 bases short, with 12 bases between. Germline V lookup: CDR1 SGHAT, CDR2 FQNNGV. CDR3 bases: TGTGCCAGCAGCCCCTCGGACAGTCAAGAGACCCAGTACTTC. Amino acids: CASSPSDSQETQYF.

The rearrangement uses TRBV9 and TRBJ1-6; maybe TRBD1 (6 bases). This CDR3 spans 15 amino acids. Germline loops: CDR1 SGDLS, CDR2 YYNGEE. V dropped 3 bases and J dropped 2 bases, with 9 bases sitting between them. The CDR3 nucleotides read TGTGCCAGCAGCGCGAGGGGGACCTATAATTCACCCCTCCACTTT. Protein sequence: CASSARGTYNSPLHF.

A single count supports this clone. The chain links TRBV9 to TRBJ1-5, with a possible D match to TRBD1 (6 bases). The germline CDR1 and CDR2 sequences are SGDLS and YYNGEE. V was cut by 0 bases and J by 7 bases, with 14 bases left in between. The CDR3 totals 15 residues. For the CDR3, the DNA is TGTGCCAGCAGCGTAGCAGGGGACGATTACCAGCCCCAGCATTTT. This codes for CASSVAGDDYQPQHF.

The table lists this clone with a count of one. This chain uses TRBV27 with TRBJ2-1, with D possibly matching TRBD2 (6 bases). Germline CDR1 reads MNHEY; CDR2 reads SMNVEV (reference sequence). The CDR3 spans 14 residues. Trimming pared 6 bases from V and 8 bases from J, leaving 17 bases between. The CDR3 loop reads CASRNSNSGDEQFF. The CDR3 coding sequence is TGTGCCAGCAGGAACTCAAACTCGGGGGATGAGCAGTTCTTC.

V and J are TRBV27 and TRBJ2-5; 12 bases match TRBD2. Germline V gene sequence: CDR1 MNHEY, CDR2 SMNVEV (reference sequence). The ends lost 4 bases at V and 4 bases at J; junction bases unmatched: 7. The CDR3 consists of 16 residues. The CDR3 sequence: CASSYVPSGGAETQYF. Written as DNA, the CDR3 is TGTGCCAGCAGTTATGTCCCTAGCGGGGGGGCAGAGACCCAGTACTTC.

The J gene is TRBJ1-6, the V gene TRBV25-1; the D gene is possibly TRBD1 (6 bases). The length of the CDR3 is 15 residues. V lost 1 base to trimming and J lost 4 bases, with 8 bases between them. The V gene's germline CDR1 is MGHDK and CDR2 SYGVNS. In nucleotides, the CDR3 is TGTGCCAGCAGTGAATCTACAGGGTATAATTCACCCCTCCACTTT. Translating gives CASSESTGYNSPLHF.

This chain joins TRBV6-5 and TRBJ1-5; 7 nucleotides line up with TRBD1. This CDR3 spans 15 amino acids. The germline V gene has CDR1 MNHEY and CDR2 SVGAGI. The V gene end was trimmed by 2 bases and the J gene end by 7 bases; junction bases not matched to a gene: 8. The CDR3 nucleotides read TGTGCCAGCAGTTACACGACAGGGTCGGACCAGCCCCAGCATTTT. This encodes CASSYTTGSDQPQHF.